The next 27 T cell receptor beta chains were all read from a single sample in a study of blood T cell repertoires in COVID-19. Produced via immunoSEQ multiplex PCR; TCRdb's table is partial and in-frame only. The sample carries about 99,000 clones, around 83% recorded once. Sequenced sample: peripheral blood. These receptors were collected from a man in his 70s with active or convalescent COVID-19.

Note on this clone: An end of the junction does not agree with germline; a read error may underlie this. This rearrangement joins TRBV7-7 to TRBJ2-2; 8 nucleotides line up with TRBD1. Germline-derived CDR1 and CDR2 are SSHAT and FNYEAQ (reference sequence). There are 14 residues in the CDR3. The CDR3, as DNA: TGTGCTAGCAGGATACAGGGGGGCACCGGGGAGCTGTTTTTT. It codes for CASRIQGGTGELFF.

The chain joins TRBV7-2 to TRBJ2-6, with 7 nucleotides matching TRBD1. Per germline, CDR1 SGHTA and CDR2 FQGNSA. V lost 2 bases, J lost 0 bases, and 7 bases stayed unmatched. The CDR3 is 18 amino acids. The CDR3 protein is CASSLKGTVLSGANVLTF. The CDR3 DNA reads TGTGCCAGCAGCTTAAAAGGGACAGTCCTCTCTGGGGCCAACGTCCTGACTTTC. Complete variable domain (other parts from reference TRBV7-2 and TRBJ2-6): GAGVSQSPSNKVTEKGKDVELRCDPISGHTALYWYRQSLGQGLEFLIYFQGNSAPDKSGLPSDRFSAERTGGSVSTLTIQRTQQEDSAVYLCASSLKGTVLSGANVLTFGAGSRLTVL.

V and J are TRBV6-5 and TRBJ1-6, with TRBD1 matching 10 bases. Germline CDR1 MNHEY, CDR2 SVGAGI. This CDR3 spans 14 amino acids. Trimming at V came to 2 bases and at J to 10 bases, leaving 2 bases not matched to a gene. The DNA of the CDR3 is TGTGCCAGCAGTTACGGACAGGGGGTATCACCCCTCCACTTT. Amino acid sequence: CASSYGQGVSPLHF.

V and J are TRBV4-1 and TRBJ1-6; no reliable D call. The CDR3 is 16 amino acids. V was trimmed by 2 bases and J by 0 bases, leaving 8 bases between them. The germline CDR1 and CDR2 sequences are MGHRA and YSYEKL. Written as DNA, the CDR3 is TGCGCCAGCAGCCAATTACTTTCCTCCTATAATTCACCCCTCCACTTT. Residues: CASSQLLSSYNSPLHF.

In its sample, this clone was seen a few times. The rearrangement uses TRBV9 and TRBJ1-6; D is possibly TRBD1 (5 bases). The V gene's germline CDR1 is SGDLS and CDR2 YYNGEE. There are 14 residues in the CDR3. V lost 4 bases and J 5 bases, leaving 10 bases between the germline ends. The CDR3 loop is CASSPWGDNSPLHF. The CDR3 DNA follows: TGTGCCAGCAGCCCCTGGGGGGATAATTCACCCCTCCACTTT.

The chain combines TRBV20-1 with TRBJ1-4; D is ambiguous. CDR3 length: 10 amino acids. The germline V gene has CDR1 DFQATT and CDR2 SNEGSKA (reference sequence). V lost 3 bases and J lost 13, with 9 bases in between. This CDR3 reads CSASPLGLFF. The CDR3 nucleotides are TGCAGTGCTAGTCCCCTAGGACTGTTTTTT.

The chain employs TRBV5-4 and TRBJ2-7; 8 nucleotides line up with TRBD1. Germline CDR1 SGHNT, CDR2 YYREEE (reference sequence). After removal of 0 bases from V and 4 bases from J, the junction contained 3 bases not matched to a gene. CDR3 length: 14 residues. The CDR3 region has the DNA TGTGCCAGCAGCTTGGCGGGACAGGATTACGAGCAGTACTTC. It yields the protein CASSLAGQDYEQYF. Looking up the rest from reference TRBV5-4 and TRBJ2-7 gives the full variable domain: ETGVTQSPTHLIKTRGQQVTLRCSSQSGHNTVSWYQQALGQGPQFIFQYYREEENGRGNFPPRFSGLQFPNYSSELNVNALELDDSALYLCASSLAGQDYEQYFGPGTRLTVT.

CDR3 bases: TGTGCCAGCAGCGTCCAGGGCCAAAGAACTGGAAACACCATATATTTT. It encodes CASSVQGQRTGNTIYF. The rearrangement joins TRBV9 to TRBJ1-3; D might be TRBD1 (5 bases). CDR1 and CDR2 from the germline V gene are SGDLS and YYNGEE. The CDR3 extends over 16 amino acids. V lost 2 bases and J lost 2, with 14 bases in between. The whole variable domain, filled in from reference TRBV9 and TRBJ1-3, reads DSGVTQTPKHLITATGQRVTLRCSPRSGDLSVYWYQQSLDQGLQFLIQYYNGEERAKGNILERFSAQQFPDLHSELNLSSLELGDSALYFCASSVQGQRTGNTIYFGEGSWLTVV.

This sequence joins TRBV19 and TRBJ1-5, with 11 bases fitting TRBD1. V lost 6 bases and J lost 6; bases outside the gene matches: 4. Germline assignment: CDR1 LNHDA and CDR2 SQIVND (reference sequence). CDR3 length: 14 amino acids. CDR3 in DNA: TGTGCCAGTAGGGGACAGGGGGAGGGTCAGCCCCAGCATTTT. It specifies CASRGQGEGQPQHF.

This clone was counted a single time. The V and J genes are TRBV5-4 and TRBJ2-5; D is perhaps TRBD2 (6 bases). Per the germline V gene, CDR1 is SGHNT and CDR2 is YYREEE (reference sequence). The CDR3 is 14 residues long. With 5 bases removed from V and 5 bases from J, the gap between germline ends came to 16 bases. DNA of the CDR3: TGTGCCAGCAGGGCCGTGGGGGGAGGTGAGACCCAGTACTTC. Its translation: CASRAVGGGETQYF.

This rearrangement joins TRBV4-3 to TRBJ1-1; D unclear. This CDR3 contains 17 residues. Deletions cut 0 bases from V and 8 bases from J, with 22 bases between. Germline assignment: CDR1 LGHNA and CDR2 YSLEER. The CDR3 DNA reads TGCGCCAGCAGCCAAGAGGTCATCCTAGAACCTTTTAGAGAAGCTTTCTTT. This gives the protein CASSQEVILEPFREAFF.

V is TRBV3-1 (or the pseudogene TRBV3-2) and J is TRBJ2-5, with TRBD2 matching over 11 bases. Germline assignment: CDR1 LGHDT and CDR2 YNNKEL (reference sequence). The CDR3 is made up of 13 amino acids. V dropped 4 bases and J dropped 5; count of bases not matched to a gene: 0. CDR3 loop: CASSRLAGETQYF. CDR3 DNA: TGTGCCAGCAGCCGACTAGCGGGGGAGACCCAGTACTTC.

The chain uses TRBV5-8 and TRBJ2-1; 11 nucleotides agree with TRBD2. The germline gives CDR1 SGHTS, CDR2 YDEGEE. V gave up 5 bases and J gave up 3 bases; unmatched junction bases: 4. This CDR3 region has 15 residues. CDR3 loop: CASRLAGGLYNEQFF. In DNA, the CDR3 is TGTGCCAGCAGATTAGCGGGGGGGCTCTACAATGAGCAGTTCTTC. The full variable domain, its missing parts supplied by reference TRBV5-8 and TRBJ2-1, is EAGVTQSPTHLIKTRGQQATLRCSPISGHTSVYWYQQALGLGLQFLLWYDEGEERNRGNFPPRFSGRQFPNYSSELNVNALELEDSALYLCASRLAGGLYNEQFFGPGTRLTVL.

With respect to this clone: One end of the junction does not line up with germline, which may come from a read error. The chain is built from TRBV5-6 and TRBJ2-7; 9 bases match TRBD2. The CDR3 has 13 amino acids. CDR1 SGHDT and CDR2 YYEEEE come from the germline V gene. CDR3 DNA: TGTGCCAGCAGCTTGGTTAGCGGGGGTCCTCATAACTTC. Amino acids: CASSLVSGGPHNF.

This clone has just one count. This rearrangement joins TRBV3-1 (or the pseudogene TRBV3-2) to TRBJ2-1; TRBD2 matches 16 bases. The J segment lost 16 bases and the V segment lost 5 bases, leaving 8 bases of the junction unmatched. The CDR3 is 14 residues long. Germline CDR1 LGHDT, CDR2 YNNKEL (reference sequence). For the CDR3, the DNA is TGTGCCAGCAGCTCCGGGACTAGCGGGGGGGCCATATTCTTC. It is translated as CASSSGTSGGAIFF.

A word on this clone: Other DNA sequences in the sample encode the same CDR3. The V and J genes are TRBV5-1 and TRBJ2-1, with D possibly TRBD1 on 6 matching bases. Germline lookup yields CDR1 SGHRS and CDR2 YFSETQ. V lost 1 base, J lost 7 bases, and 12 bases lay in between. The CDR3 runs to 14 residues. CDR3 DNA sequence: TGCGCCAGCAGCTTGTTACAGGGCGATAATGAGCAGTTCTTC. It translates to CASSLLQGDNEQFF.

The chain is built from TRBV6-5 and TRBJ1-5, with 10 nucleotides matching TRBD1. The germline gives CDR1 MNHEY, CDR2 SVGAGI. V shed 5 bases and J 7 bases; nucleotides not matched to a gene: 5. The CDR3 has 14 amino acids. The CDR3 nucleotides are TGTGCCAGCAGTCTGGACAGGGGGAGACAGCCCCAGCATTTT. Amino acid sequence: CASSLDRGRQPQHF.

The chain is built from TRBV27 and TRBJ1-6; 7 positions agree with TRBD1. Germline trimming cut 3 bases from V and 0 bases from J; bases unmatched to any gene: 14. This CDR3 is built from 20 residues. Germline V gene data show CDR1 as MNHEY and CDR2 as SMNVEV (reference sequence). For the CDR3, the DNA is TGTGCCAGCAGTTTCGACCCTCCCCGGACAGGAAGCTCCTATAATTCACCCCTCCACTTT. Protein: CASSFDPPRTGSSYNSPLHF.

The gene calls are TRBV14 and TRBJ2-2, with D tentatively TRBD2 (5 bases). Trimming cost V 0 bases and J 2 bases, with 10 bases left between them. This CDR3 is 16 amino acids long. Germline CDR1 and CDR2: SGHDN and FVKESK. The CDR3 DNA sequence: TGTGCCAGCAGCCAAGATTATCCGGGAAACACCGGGGAGCTGTTTTTT. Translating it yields CASSQDYPGNTGELFF.

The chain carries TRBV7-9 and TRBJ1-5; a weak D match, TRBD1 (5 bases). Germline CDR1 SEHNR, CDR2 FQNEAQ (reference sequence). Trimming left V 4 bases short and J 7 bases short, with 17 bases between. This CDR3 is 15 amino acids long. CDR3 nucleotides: TGTGCCAGCAGCTCCCCCCTGGAAAGGGGACAGCCCCAGCATTTT. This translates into CASSSPLERGQPQHF.

The CDR3 DNA sequence: TGTGCCAGTAAAAGGGACAGGGACGTCTCCGAGCAGTACTTC. Encoded protein: CASKRDRDVSEQYF. V gene TRBV2 combines with J gene TRBJ2-7; TRBD1 aligns across 9 bases. Trimming at V came to 9 bases and at J to 6 bases, leaving 12 bases not matched to a gene. The V gene's germline CDR1 is SNHLY and CDR2 FYNNEI. The CDR3 contains 14 residues.

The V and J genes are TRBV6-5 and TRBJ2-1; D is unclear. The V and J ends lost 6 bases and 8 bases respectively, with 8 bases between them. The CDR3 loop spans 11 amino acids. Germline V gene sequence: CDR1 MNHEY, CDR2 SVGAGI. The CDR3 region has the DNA TGTGCCAGCAGCATGAGTCATGAGCAGTTCTTC. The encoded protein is CASSMSHEQFF.

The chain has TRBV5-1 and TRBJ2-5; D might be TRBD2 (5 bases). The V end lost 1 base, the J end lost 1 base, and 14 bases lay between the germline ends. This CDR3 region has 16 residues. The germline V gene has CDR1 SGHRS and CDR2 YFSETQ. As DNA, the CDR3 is TGCGCCAGCAGCTTGTATTCCGGGGAAATCCAAGAGACCCAGTACTTC. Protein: CASSLYSGEIQETQYF.

CDR3 amino acids: CASSLGQGSYGYTF. The CDR3 DNA reads TGTGCCAGCTCACTTGGACAGGGGAGCTATGGCTACACCTTC. The rearrangement links TRBV18 to TRBJ1-2; 9 positions match TRBD1. In germline, CDR1 is KGHSH, CDR2 LQKENI. Germline trimming cut 4 bases from V and 4 bases from J; bases unmatched to any gene: 4. This CDR3 has 14 residues.

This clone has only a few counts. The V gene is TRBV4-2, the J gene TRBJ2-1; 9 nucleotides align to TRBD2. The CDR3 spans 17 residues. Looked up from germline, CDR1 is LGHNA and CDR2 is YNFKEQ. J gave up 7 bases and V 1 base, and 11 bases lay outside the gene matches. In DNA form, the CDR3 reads TGTGCCAGCAGCCAAGGGTTAGGGACTAGCCCTTCGAATGAGCAGTTCTTC. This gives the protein CASSQGLGTSPSNEQFF.

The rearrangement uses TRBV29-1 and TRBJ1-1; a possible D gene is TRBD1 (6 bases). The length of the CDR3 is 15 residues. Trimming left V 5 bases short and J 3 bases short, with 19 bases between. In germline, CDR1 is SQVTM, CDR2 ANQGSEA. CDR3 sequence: CSVSPLDRRDTEAFF. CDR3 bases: TGCAGCGTTAGCCCCCTCGACAGGCGTGACACTGAAGCTTTCTTT.

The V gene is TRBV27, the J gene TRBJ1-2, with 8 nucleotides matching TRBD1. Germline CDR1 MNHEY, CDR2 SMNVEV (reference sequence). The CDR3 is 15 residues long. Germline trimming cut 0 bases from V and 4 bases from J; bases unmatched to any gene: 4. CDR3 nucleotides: TGTGCCAGCAGTTTATCGACAGGGGTCGGCTATGGCTACACCTTC. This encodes CASSLSTGVGYGYTF.